This T cell receptor (beta chain) appears in the sequencing data of a study of blood T cell repertoires in COVID-19. Study-level information: In each case, the material was cDNA or gDNA derived from T cells, B-cell-depleted T cells, or PBMCs.

In the original analysis: Reference gene primer amplification in the assay estimated nucleated cell counts. The table came from immunoSEQ multiplex PCR; TCRdb's copy has only in-frame clones and leaves some out. V, J and clone size are taken as reported in that table, and D and trimming were inferred from the DNA itself. The sample contains about 250,000 clones, 88% of which appear only once. Trimming stripped 0 bases from V and 9 bases from J, with 9 bases between. In germline, CDR1 is LGHNA, CDR2 YSLEER. The CDR3 is made up of 13 amino acids. The sequenced sample consisted of PBMCs or T cells enriched from blood (not recorded which). This sequence was found in a woman aged 45-65 years who had recovered from COVID-19. The J gene is TRBJ1-5, the V gene TRBV4-3; unclear D gene. The CDR3 region has the DNA TGCGCCAGCAGCCAAGATTGGGCCGCGCCCCAGCATTTT. Its protein is CASSQDWAAPQHF.